This T cell receptor (beta chain) appears in the sequencing data of a study of cytomegalovirus exposure and HLA in healthy donors (dated by TCRdb to the late 2010s). For context, the study as a whole: According to a later analysis, one platform produced both the 100 to 150 validation repertoires and the 666 repertoires of the first cohort. The study aimed to test whether signatures of past pathogen exposure could be identified by cataloging public T cell receptors. A separate validation cohort of 90 to 150 different subjects was used in addition to the approximately 700-subject first cohort. The study combined high-throughput TCR immunosequencing, statistical association of individual TCRs with disease status, and machine learning to predict cytomegalovirus infection status. The full study reports these points: The study gave a list of 150 to 200 TCR beta chains associated with cytomegalovirus. A later analysis lacked HLA typing for the validation cohort, so it scored co-occurrence in that cohort across all 120 repertoires. Most TCR sequences were seen in very few donors, while some public TCRs were found in many individuals. Of the cluster scores, approximately 94% were above 0 in a later analysis, which found that TCRs clustered in the first cohort also tended to co-occur in the 95 to 150 validation repertoires. It was suggested by the authors that the approach could potentially be generalized to other disease states and immunological phenotypes. Three of the identified cytomegalovirus-associated TCR beta chains were confirmed in vitro to be specific for cytomegalovirus antigens. The classifier was reported to diagnose cytomegalovirus status with high specificity and sensitivity in both the original cohort and the validation cohort.

V has 2 bases trimmed and J has 6 bases trimmed; junction bases matching no gene number 3. Taken from cysteine to phenylalanine, the CDR3 has 15 residues. Only the CDR3 part of the read is kept: 45 bases, read in frame from the first base. CDR1 MDHEN and CDR2 SYDVKM are derived from the germline V gene. The donors belonged to the validation cohort of around 120 subjects, which was separate from the approximately 610-subject first cohort. A note on this clone: Its antigen is still unknown. Base qualities were left out, and no much larger clone turns up one base away.

Libraries were built with the immunoSEQ multiplex PCR assay. On the study's bioinformatics: To diagnose cytomegalovirus status from the catalog of TCR beta chain sequences, a statistical classification framework was built. As stored in TCRdb, this immuneACCESS dataset retains in-frame rearrangements with V and J assigned. A fraction of the clones does not appear; measured against another copy, unresolved V genes explain less than half of the discrepancy, and the remainder lacks a known reason. That table furnishes V, J and clone size, whereas the DNA furnished D and trimming. This sample comprises 150,000 to 200,000 clones, around 85% of them detected only once. The ten top clones hold 15% to 20% of the sample.

The chain is encoded by TRBV28 joined to TRBJ2-4; 11 central bases correspond to TRBD2. This clonotype originated in a young man in good health and CMV-seropositive. What was sequenced was PBMCs. The DNA sequence is given as TGTGCCAGCAGTTTAGGGGGGACTAGCGGAAACATTCAGTACTTC. Its amino acids are CASSLGGTSGNIQYF.